Below, 24 T cell receptor beta chains from the same sample are listed, as sequenced in a study of T cells in Graves' hyperthyroidism and ophthalmopathy (dated by TCRdb to the late 2010s). The library relied on multiplex PCR. The sequencer listed for this sample is Illumina HiSeq 2000. The TCR beta CDR3 regions were amplified from the RNA transcripts. The TCR CDR3 was subjected to a first round of RT-PCR using the HTBI primer set and the Qiagen OneStep RT-PCR kit. TCRdb ran its own pipeline on the public reads, namely fastp trimming at Q25 and MiXCR clone calling, and kept in-frame beta chains. Entries are consolidated by CDR3 protein sequence, retaining the most common genes and DNA. The sample records nearly 600,000 distinct CDR3 sequences, approximately 14% of which are singletons. The ten largest clones take up less than 9% of the sample. The specimen was blood. The receptors were sampled from a woman under 30 with Graves' ophthalmopathy.

The rearrangement links TRBV27 to TRBJ1-5; D is perhaps TRBD1 (5 bases). Germline V lookup: CDR1 MNHEY, CDR2 SMNVEV (reference sequence). This CDR3 has 13 residues. Between the trimmed V and J ends, which lost 5 bases and 3 bases, there was a span of 8 bases. CDR3 DNA sequence: TGTGCCAGCAGTCGGGACGCCAATCAGCCCCAGCATTTT. Translating gives CASSRDANQPQHF.

In its sample, this clonotype was seen a few times. V and J are TRBV6-2 or TRBV6-3 and TRBJ1-1; D not certain. V lost 5 bases, J lost 8 bases, and 9 bases lay in between. The V gene's germline CDR1 is MNHEY and CDR2 SVGEGT. The CDR3 runs 11 residues. The CDR3 reads CASSTSGEAFF. DNA of the CDR3: TGTGCCAGCAGTACCAGTGGGGAAGCTTTCTTT.

In its sample, this clonotype was seen a few times. The rearrangement uses TRBV18 and TRBJ2-1, with 8 bases that match TRBD1. CDR1 is KGHSH and CDR2 is LQKENI in the germline V gene. CDR3 length: 14 residues. V lost 1 base to trimming and J lost 9 bases; unmatched junction nucleotides: 5. The CDR3 nucleotides read TGTGCCAGCTCACCACTGGTCGGACAGGGTGAGCAGTTCTTC. Protein: CASSPLVGQGEQFF.

This clonotype has a handful of counts. The chain recombines TRBV30 with TRBJ1-6, with D maybe TRBD1 (6 bases). Trimming took 4 bases from V and 0 from J, leaving 13 bases between them. CDR1 is GTSNPN and CDR2 is SVGIG in the germline V gene (reference sequence). The CDR3 has 16 amino acids. Here the CDR3 DNA reads TGTGCCTGGACCAACAGGGCGAGCTCCTATAATTCACCCCTCCACTTT. It is translated as CAWTNRASSYNSPLHF.

The V call is TRBV14, the J call TRBJ1-5; D call uncertain. Trimming shortened V by 2 bases and J by 7 bases, and 9 bases separated the two germline ends. The germline V gene has CDR1 SGHDN and CDR2 FVKESK. The CDR3 covers 13 residues. The CDR3 is CASSQPREQPQHF. The CDR3 DNA is TGTGCCAGCAGCCAACCGAGGGAGCAGCCCCAGCATTTT.

This clonotype was seen ten or more times. The chain joins TRBV6-5 to TRBJ1-2; D might be TRBD1 (6 bases). Germline CDR1 and CDR2: MNHEY and SVGAGI. The CDR3 sequence is 18 residues long. V lost 0 bases and J 0 bases, leaving 17 bases between the germline ends. Written as DNA, the CDR3 is TGTGCCAGCAGTTACTCGAAGACCAAGGGGGGGGCTAACTATGGCTACACCTTC. It codes for CASSYSKTKGGANYGYTF.

In its sample, this clonotype was seen many times. The V call is TRBV5-1, the J call TRBJ1-1; maybe TRBD1 (6 bases). Germline V CDR1 and CDR2: SGHRS, YFSETQ. Trimming shortened V by 4 bases and J by 6 bases, and 16 bases separated the two germline ends. This CDR3 contains 14 residues. The CDR3 DNA sequence: TGCGCCAGCAGCGGGAAGGGGGAGGCAGCTGAAGCTTTCTTT. The encoded protein is CASSGKGEAAEAFF.

This clonotype was recorded at least ten times. V and J are TRBV29-1 and TRBJ2-7, with D possibly TRBD1 on 6 matching bases. Trimming removed 6 bases from V and 3 bases from J, with 15 bases in between. Germline values: CDR1 SQVTM, CDR2 ANQGSEA. The CDR3 sequence is 13 residues long. The CDR3 region is CSVGTRNGYEQYF. The CDR3 nucleotides read TGCAGCGTGGGGACACGGAATGGCTACGAGCAGTACTTC.

This clonotype has ten or more counts. The chain employs TRBV10-3 and TRBJ1-1, with D perhaps TRBD1 (6 bases). Germline CDR1 and CDR2: ENHRY and SYGVKD. Trimming took 8 bases from V and 0 from J, leaving 10 bases between them. The CDR3 is 13 amino acids. The CDR3 sequence: CAIGPGVNTEAFF. The CDR3 DNA sequence: TGTGCCATCGGACCAGGGGTGAACACTGAAGCTTTCTTT.

This clonotype was seen repeatedly, ten times or more. The rearrangement joins TRBV6-2 or TRBV6-3 to TRBJ2-1; 9 positions match TRBD2. Looked up from germline, CDR1 is MNHEY and CDR2 is SVGEGT. CDR3 size: 16 residues. Unmatched junction bases numbered 12, after V lost 4 bases and J lost 8 bases. CDR3 nucleotides: TGTGCCAGCAGTTTCCCCCCGGGACTAGCCTCCGATGAGCAGTTCTTC. Translating gives CASSFPPGLASDEQFF.

There are many counts of this clonotype. The chain uses TRBV28 and TRBJ1-6, with TRBD1 identical over 8 bases. V was pared by 5 bases and J by 14 bases, with 17 bases of the junction left unmatched. This CDR3 spans 16 amino acids. Germline loops: CDR1 MDHEN, CDR2 SYDVKM. The CDR3 nucleotides are TGTGCCAGCAGTGTAGGTACAGGGGGTAATCCGACGGCCCTCCACTTT. It yields the protein CASSVGTGGNPTALHF.

This clonotype was picked up many times. This chain uses TRBV18 with TRBJ2-1; 11 bases line up with TRBD1. Trimming took 6 bases from V and 3 from J; bases not matched to a gene: 7. The CDR3 has 16 amino acids. Germline CDR1 is KGHSH and CDR2 is LQKENI. CDR3 sequence: CASSRPGQGDYNEQFF. CDR3 coding DNA: TGTGCCAGCTCTCGTCCGGGACAGGGGGACTACAATGAGCAGTTCTTC.

In this sample, this clonotype turned up a few times. The chain recombines TRBV24-1 with TRBJ2-1; TRBD2 matches at 12 bases. The CDR3 contains 19 residues. Germline-derived CDR1 and CDR2 are KGHDR and SFDVKD. With V trimmed by 7 bases and J by 0 bases, 12 bases remained unmatched. CDR3 protein: CATSGASGRAQSSYNEQFF. The CDR3 DNA reads TGTGCCACCAGCGGGGCTAGCGGGAGGGCCCAGAGCTCCTACAATGAGCAGTTCTTC.

This clonotype has ten or more counts. The chain links TRBV27 to TRBJ2-1, with TRBD2 as a possible D gene (6 bases). The germline V gene encodes CDR1 MNHEY and CDR2 SMNVEV (reference sequence). The CDR3 runs 18 residues. V gave up 6 bases and J gave up 5 bases, with 26 bases separating them. The CDR3 is CASSLAVFGERADNEQFF. CDR3 nucleotide sequence: TGTGCCAGCAGCTTAGCGGTCTTCGGTGAGCGGGCAGACAATGAGCAGTTCTTC.

This clonotype was detected ten times or more. The chain employs TRBV7-2 and TRBJ2-3, with 11 bases lining up with TRBD2. With V trimmed by 1 base and J by 6 bases, 3 bases remained unmatched. Germline values: CDR1 SGHTA, CDR2 FQGNSA. This CDR3 contains 15 residues. In nucleotides, the CDR3 is TGTGCCAGCAGCTTAGTAGCGGGAGGGCAGGATACGCAGTATTTT. Translation gives CASSLVAGGQDTQYF.

The chain is built from TRBV20-1 and TRBJ2-7; 14 bases align to TRBD2. The junction had 9 bases not matched to a gene; V was cut back by 6 bases and J by 2 bases. CDR1 and CDR2 (germline): DFQATT, SNEGSKA (reference sequence). CDR3 size: 16 residues. The CDR3 is CSAPGLAGDSPYEQYF. CDR3 nucleotides: TGCAGTGCGCCGGGACTAGCGGGAGATTCTCCCTACGAGCAGTACTTC.

This clonotype came up a few times. The genes are TRBV20-1 and TRBJ2-7; no clear D. The V end was cut by 0 bases, the J end by 0 bases, with 18 bases between. CDR3 size: 17 residues. CDR1 DFQATT and CDR2 SNEGSKA come from the germline V gene (reference sequence). The chain's CDR3 is CSARETGTYLSSYEQYF. CDR3 bases: TGCAGTGCTAGAGAGACGGGTACATACCTAAGCTCCTACGAGCAGTACTTC.

The sample holds many counts of this clonotype. The rearrangement uses TRBV30 and TRBJ2-7; 8 positions agree with TRBD1. Germline V lookup: CDR1 GTSNPN, CDR2 SVGIG (reference sequence). The V gene end was trimmed by 0 bases and the J gene end by 9 bases; junction bases not matched to a gene: 10. The CDR3 runs to 14 residues. For the CDR3, the DNA is TGTGCCTGGAGTGTGGGGACAGGACCTTTTGGGCAGTACTTC. Its protein product is CAWSVGTGPFGQYF.

This clonotype was detected only a few times. The chain uses TRBV25-1 and TRBJ2-5; 7 nucleotides align to TRBD2. The CDR3 is 13 amino acids. CDR1 is MGHDK, CDR2 SYGVNS, per germline. Losses at the gene ends were 8 bases for V and 5 bases for J; bases not matched to a gene: 8. This CDR3 is CASFGGFPETQYF. The CDR3 region has the DNA TGTGCCAGCTTCGGGGGGTTTCCGGAGACCCAGTACTTC.

The table lists this clonotype with many counts. The chain has TRBV28 and TRBJ2-5; D unresolved. Germline V gives CDR1 MDHEN, CDR2 SYDVKM. The ends were cut back, 1 base at V and 2 bases at J, with 14 bases in the middle. CDR3 size: 16 residues. The CDR3 sequence is CASSLLDGWGQETQYF. The CDR3, as DNA: TGTGCCAGCAGTTTATTAGACGGATGGGGACAAGAGACCCAGTACTTC.

The chain employs TRBV4-1 and TRBJ2-1, with D hard to call. Germline CDR1 MGHRA, CDR2 YSYEKL. V was clipped by 1 base and J by 8 bases, with 9 bases between them. CDR3 length: 13 residues. CDR3 DNA: TGCGCCAGCAGCCAAGGGCCCGGGTATGAGCAGTTCTTC. It specifies CASSQGPGYEQFF.

This clonotype occurred many times. The chain uses TRBV27 and TRBJ1-2; 7 positions agree with TRBD1. This CDR3 contains 15 residues. Germline V lookup: CDR1 MNHEY, CDR2 SMNVEV (reference sequence). V lost 5 bases and J lost 4; bases outside the gene matches: 10. This CDR3 reads CASSRSGTAVYGYTF. The CDR3 bases are TGTGCCAGCAGTCGTTCCGGGACAGCGGTCTATGGCTACACCTTC.

This clonotype was picked up many times. The rearrangement links TRBV12-3 or TRBV12-4 to TRBJ1-5; 7 bases match TRBD1. The CDR3 runs to 15 residues. V was pared by 3 bases and J by 11 bases, with 13 bases of the junction left unmatched. In nucleotides, the CDR3 is TGTGCCAGCAGTTTTGGGGACAGACAGGTGCCAGCCCAGCATTTT. Translating gives CASSFGDRQVPAQHF.

This clonotype appeared many times. The chain has TRBV6-1 and TRBJ2-2; no clear D gene. CDR1 and CDR2 (germline): MNHNS, SASEGT. This CDR3 region has 16 residues. V gave up 5 bases and J gave up 2 bases, with 15 bases separating them. CDR3 sequence reads: CASSYGSPINTGELFF. The CDR3 region has the DNA TGTGCCAGCAGTTACGGGTCTCCCATCAACACCGGGGAGCTGTTTTTT.